The source of this TCR beta chain is a study of long-term antiretroviral therapy in people with HIV. Sequencing used immunoSEQ v3.0 at survey level. In sequencing, roughly 40,000-50,000 T-cell genomes per sample were targeted. Only in-frame clones appear in the TCRdb table, and some are missing; sequencing was by immunoSEQ multiplex PCR. Counted here are fewer than 40,000 clones, more than 80% occurring once; the ten biggest clones make up under 7%. V lost 7 bases to trimming and J lost 5 bases, with 15 bases between them. The CDR3 contains 14 residues. The germline CDR1 and CDR2 sequences are MNHEY and SVGAGI. In the United States, treatment was given to all participants with HIV. To note about this clone: The antigen is undetermined.

Study-level results: Controls showed broader CDR3 length ranges than did the HIV repertoires. Regardless of time point, clones expanded before ART dominated the repertoire.

This clonotype originated in a man between 25 and 39 years old with HIV. The sequencing used unsorted PBMCs, collected 3.4 years after starting antiretroviral therapy. The chain has TRBV6-5 and TRBJ2-1, with a tentative D call TRBD2 (6 bases). The CDR3 sequence is CASNGAGNHNEQFF. DNA of the CDR3: TGTGCCAGCAATGGGGCGGGGAACCACAATGAGCAGTTCTTC.